The next 18 T cell receptor beta chains were all read from a single sample in a study of Graves' ophthalmopathy and Graves' hyperthyroidism. Amplification from RNA transcripts yielded the TCR beta CDR3 regions. In the first round, RT-PCR was carried out with HTBI primers, and a multiplex PCR formed the second round. TCRdb recomputed calls from the multiplex PCR reads with MiXCR, one row per CDR3 protein. The data hold about 740,000 distinct CDR3 sequences, with roughly 41% observed a single time. Sequencing was performed on peripheral blood. The receptors shown here come from an adult man with Graves' ophthalmopathy.

This clonotype was seen more than once but under ten times. The V call is TRBV7-2, the J call TRBJ2-7, with no clear D. Germline V lookup: CDR1 SGHTA, CDR2 FQGNSA. The CDR3 has 12 residues. V was clipped by 5 bases and J by 8 bases, with 13 bases between them. CDR3 protein: CASSRGPGKQYF. As DNA, the CDR3 is TGTGCCAGCAGCCGTGGGCCCGGAAAGCAGTACTTC.

The J gene is TRBJ2-7, the V gene TRBV10-3, with D hard to call. The CDR3 runs 16 residues. Germline V gene sequence: CDR1 ENHRY, CDR2 SYGVKD. V dropped 10 bases and J dropped 3 bases, with 25 bases sitting between them. The CDR3: CASSPRYGSLGYEQYF. CDR3 DNA: TGTGCCAGCTCACCACGATACGGAAGTTTAGGCTACGAGCAGTACTTC.

This clonotype appeared many times. The chain has TRBV2 and TRBJ1-6; D remains ambiguous. Trimming left V 1 base short and J 0 bases short, with 7 bases between. Germline loops: CDR1 SNHLY, CDR2 FYNNEI. This CDR3 spans 16 amino acids. The CDR3 region is CASSEEVSSYNSPLHF. The CDR3 DNA sequence: TGTGCCAGCAGTGAAGAAGTGAGCTCCTATAATTCACCCCTCCACTTT.

The genes are TRBV7-2 and TRBJ2-5, with 10 bases identical to TRBD2. V dropped 5 bases and J dropped 1; count of bases not matched to a gene: 13. Germline CDR1 reads SGHTA; CDR2 reads FQGNSA. The CDR3 has 18 amino acids. CDR3 sequence: CASSQDHRASGGQETQYF. CDR3 bases: TGTGCCAGCAGCCAAGATCATCGGGCTAGCGGGGGCCAAGAGACCCAGTACTTC.

The genes are TRBV12-3 or TRBV12-4 and TRBJ1-4; D is perhaps TRBD1 (6 bases). The germline V and J ends were trimmed by 4 bases and 8 bases, with 23 bases remaining between them. This CDR3 contains 17 residues. The CDR3 DNA reads TGTGCCAGCAGTTACGCAACAGGGTCCGGCCGGAGCGAAAAACTGTTTTTT. Translation: CASSYATGSGRSEKLFF.

The chain combines TRBV29-1 with TRBJ2-7; 11 bases fit TRBD2. The CDR3 contains 13 residues. V shed 7 bases, J shed 4 bases, and the junction held 6 bases outside the gene matches. Germline V CDR1 and CDR2: SQVTM, ANQGSEA. Here the CDR3 DNA reads TGCAGCGCCAAGACTAGCGGGGCTTACGAGCAGTACTTC. This encodes CSAKTSGAYEQYF.

This clonotype was counted once. Without the conserved terminal phenylalanine or tryptophan, this CDR3 likely stems from a read error. This rearrangement joins TRBV10-3 to TRBJ2-6; D is ambiguous. Germline lookup yields CDR1 ENHRY and CDR2 SYGVKD. Trimming shortened V by 10 bases and J by 0 bases, and 7 bases separated the two germline ends. This CDR3 contains 13 residues. The CDR3 DNA reads TGTGCCAGCAGCCGCTCTGGGGCCAACGTCCTGACTTCC. This sequence encodes CASSRSGANVLTS.

The chain uses TRBV25-1 and TRBJ2-2; D call uncertain. The CDR3 sequence is 14 residues long. V lost 5 bases and J 0 bases, leaving 7 bases between the germline ends. Per germline, CDR1 MGHDK and CDR2 SYGVNS. The CDR3 spells CASSPYANTGELFF. The CDR3 nucleotides are TGTGCCAGCAGTCCATACGCGAACACCGGGGAGCTGTTTTTT.

In its sample, this clonotype was seen a few times. The chain uses TRBV12-3 or TRBV12-4 and TRBJ1-2; D unclear. There are 13 residues in the CDR3. Between the trimmed V and J ends, which lost 3 bases and 8 bases, there was a span of 13 bases. This CDR3 is CASSFDRMEGYTF. CDR3 nucleotide sequence: TGTGCCAGCAGTTTTGATAGGATGGAGGGCTACACCTTC.

This chain uses TRBV6-5 with TRBJ2-7; 10 nucleotides align to TRBD1. V shed 5 bases, J shed 4 bases, and the junction held 8 bases outside the gene matches. Germline-derived CDR1 and CDR2 are MNHEY and SVGAGI. The CDR3 contains 15 residues. The CDR3 region has the DNA TGTGCCAGCAGTAAACCGGGACAGGGGATATACGAGCAGTACTTC. Amino acid sequence: CASSKPGQGIYEQYF.

The chain combines TRBV10-3 with TRBJ2-5; D perhaps matches TRBD2 (6 bases). Germline CDR1 and CDR2: ENHRY and SYGVKD. The CDR3 has 13 residues. V lost 10 bases to trimming and J lost 0 bases, with 12 bases between them. The CDR3 reads CASCRDYQETQYF. The CDR3, as DNA: TGTGCCAGCTGCCGGGACTACCAAGAGACCCAGTACTTC.

The gene calls are TRBV19 and TRBJ1-2, with 8 bases fitting TRBD1. The CDR3 has 15 residues. The J segment lost 4 bases and the V segment lost 3 bases, leaving 7 bases of the junction unmatched. Germline CDR1 LNHDA, CDR2 SQIVND (reference sequence). Here the CDR3 DNA reads TGTGCCAGTAGTATCACGACAGGGGCGGGCTATGGCTACACCTTC. It yields the protein CASSITTGAGYGYTF.

This clonotype was found many times. The chain couples TRBV10-3 to TRBJ2-7; D is undetermined. Germline V CDR1 and CDR2: ENHRY, SYGVKD. Deletions cut 8 bases from V and 4 bases from J, with 12 bases between. The CDR3 totals 12 residues. In DNA, the CDR3 is TGTGCCATCTCAGCCCTCGAGTACGAGCAGTACTTC. Amino acid sequence: CAISALEYEQYF.

The DNA for the CDR3 is TGTGCCAGCAGCGTAGGACAGGGCCTGGACGGGGAGCTGTTTTTT. Protein sequence: CASSVGQGLDGELFF. The V gene is TRBV25-1, the J gene TRBJ2-2, with 8 bases identical to TRBD1. Trimming cost V 6 bases and J 7 bases; bases outside gene matches: 10. This CDR3 contains 15 residues. Per germline, CDR1 MGHDK and CDR2 SYGVNS.

This clonotype was counted many times. The rearrangement joins TRBV20-1 to TRBJ2-5; the match to TRBD2 covers 7 bases. V was pared by 1 base and J by 4 bases, with 6 bases of the junction left unmatched. The CDR3 runs to 14 residues. From germline, CDR1 is DFQATT and CDR2 SNEGSKA (reference sequence). CDR3 DNA: TGCAGTGCTAGAGGAGGGAGGGCCGGAGAGACCCAGTACTTC. Protein sequence: CSARGGRAGETQYF.

CDR3 coding DNA: TGTGCCAGCAGTGCAGAGGTTTCAGGGGGAGAGACCCAGTACTTC. This translates into CASSAEVSGGETQYF. J is TRBJ2-5 and V is TRBV2; 7 nucleotides match TRBD1. The CDR3 extends over 15 amino acids. Germline lookup yields CDR1 SNHLY and CDR2 FYNNEI. V trimming: 4 bases; J trimming: 4 bases; junction bases outside the gene matches: 9.

CDR3 region: CAIGLTGARQPQHF. Written as DNA, the CDR3 is TGTGCCATCGGCCTAACAGGGGCTCGGCAGCCCCAGCATTTT. The chain has TRBV24-1 and TRBJ1-5, with 7 nucleotides matching TRBD1. From germline, CDR1 is KGHDR and CDR2 SFDVKD. The trim removed 11 bases at V and 7 bases at J, leaving 13 bases unmatched. CDR3 length: 14 amino acids.

The table lists this clonotype with a count of one. The chain is built from TRBV7-2 and TRBJ1-4; D not resolved. There are 12 residues in the CDR3. Germline CDR1 reads SGHTA; CDR2 reads FQGNSA. V was clipped by 9 bases and J by 8 bases, with 13 bases between them. In DNA, the CDR3 is TGTGCCAGAAGCCAAGACCGGGAAAAACTGTTTTTT. Encoded protein: CARSQDREKLFF. Based on the CDR3 plus reference TRBV7-2 and TRBJ1-4, the full variable domain is GAGVSQSPSNKVTEKGKDVELRCDPISGHTALYWYRQSLGQGLEFLIYFQGNSAPDKSGLPSDRFSAERTGGSVSTLTIQRTQQEDSAVYLCARSQDREKLFFGSGTQLSVL.